This passage covers 3 T cell receptor beta chains from one sample sequenced in a study of blood T cell repertoires in COVID-19. Some clones are missing from TCRdb's copy, which holds only in-frame ones; the method was immunoSEQ multiplex PCR. The top ten hold less than 4% of the sample, which has about 230,000 clones, about nine tenths seen once. The material sequenced was PBMCs or T cells enriched from blood (not recorded which). These receptors were taken from a woman aged 25 to 45 with acute COVID-19.

The rearrangement joins TRBV5-1 to TRBJ1-3; possibly TRBD1 for D (5 bases). Germline V gene sequence: CDR1 SGHRS, CDR2 YFSETQ. CDR3 length: 16 residues. Trimming took off 1 base at V and 0 bases at J, with 11 bases between the two ends. The CDR3 DNA reads as TGCGCCAGCAGCTTGCAGGGTGTGAGCTCTGGAAACACCATATATTTT. Translated: CASSLQGVSSGNTIYF.

The rearrangement uses TRBV5-1 and TRBJ2-7; no reliable D call. Trimming cost V 0 bases and J 4 bases, with 20 bases left between them. This CDR3 contains 17 residues. Germline CDR1 and CDR2: SGHRS and YFSETQ. The chain's CDR3 is CASSLAPDTYNIYEQYF. CDR3 DNA sequence: TGCGCCAGCAGCTTGGCCCCAGACACCTATAACATTTACGAGCAGTACTTC.

V and J are TRBV7-9 and TRBJ1-6; no definite D call. Germline V gene lookup returns CDR1 SEHNR and CDR2 FQNEAQ (reference sequence). Trimming cost V 4 bases and J 4 bases, with 14 bases left between them. The CDR3 runs to 16 residues. In DNA form, the CDR3 reads TGTGCCAGCAGCTCACGTGGTGAGAGGTATAATTCACCCCTCCACTTT. It translates to CASSSRGERYNSPLHF.